This T cell receptor beta chain stems from a study of blood T cell repertoires in COVID-19. About the research overall: In each case, the material was cDNA or gDNA derived from T cells, B-cell-depleted T cells, or PBMCs.

Remarks on this clone: A junction boundary mismatches the germline segment, possibly from a read error.

Sequencing was performed with immunoSEQ multiplex PCR; in TCRdb, only in-frame clones are kept and a portion is missing. This table has 250,000 or so clones, about 87% appearing once. The CDR3 is 16 amino acids. CDR1 and CDR2 from the germline V gene are SGHTA and FQGTGA. The clonotype originates from a woman in her sixties or seventies with COVID-19, enrolled during active disease. Specimen: peripheral blood. This chain uses TRBV7-3 with TRBJ2-2, with D possibly TRBD2 on 7 matching bases. In nucleotides, the CDR3 is TGTGCCAGCAGCTTCCCCTGCCAGCGGGGACACCGGGGAGCTGTTTTT. Its translation is CASSFPCQRGHRGAVF.